This T cell receptor (beta chain) was retrieved from a study of identical twins. Regarding the study as a whole: Excess sharing by twins proved weaker in beta out-of-frame sequences. Cross-sectional statistics, not tracking of the same donors, supported the conclusions.

TCRdb re-called the 5' RACE reads through MiXCR, storing one row per CDR3 protein. The table has roughly 1.6 million distinct CDR3 sequences, roughly 35% seen once. Points on this clonotype: As yet, its antigen is unknown. The junction differs from germline at one of its ends, possibly a read error.

This CDR3 has 14 amino acids. The germline gives CDR1 KGHDR, CDR2 SFDVKD. All donors were healthy, and all were Caucasian. The TCR was taken from a newborn girl in good health. The genes are TRBV24-1 and TRBJ2-7, with D perhaps TRBD1 (5 bases). Sequencing was carried out using cord blood. CDR3 DNA: TGTGCCACCAGTGACTCGGACAACTCCTACGAGCAGTGCTTC. It is translated as CATSDSDNSYEQCF.